Presented here are 8 T cell receptor beta chains from one specimen sequenced in a study of cytomegalovirus exposure and HLA in healthy donors. The PCR had 60 Vbeta and 13 Jbeta primers. Sequenced by immunoSEQ multiplex PCR; TCRdb stores in-frame clones only, minus some. The table includes 110,000 or so clones, approximately 71% detected once. What was sequenced was PBMCs. The receptor set was obtained from a woman aged 70-85 years in good health and CMV-seropositive.

The V and J genes are TRBV28 and TRBJ1-5; unclear D gene. The CDR3 runs to 16 residues. Between the trimmed V and J ends, which lost 6 bases and 4 bases, there was a span of 19 bases. Per the germline V gene, CDR1 is MDHEN and CDR2 is SYDVKM. The chain's CDR3 is CASSPPTRGLNQPQHF. DNA of the CDR3: TGTGCCAGCAGCCCTCCGACACGAGGGCTGAATCAGCCCCAGCATTTT.

The chain employs TRBV18 and TRBJ1-4, with D tentatively TRBD1 (5 bases). There are 15 residues in the CDR3. CDR1 is KGHSH, CDR2 LQKENI, per germline. Trimming left V 3 bases short and J 5 bases short, with 13 bases between. CDR3 sequence: CASSPWQGENEKLFF. CDR3 nucleotide sequence: TGTGCCAGCTCACCTTGGCAGGGTGAAAATGAAAAACTGTTTTTT.

V usage is TRBV7-2 and J usage is TRBJ2-2; 15 positions agree with TRBD2. V shed 5 bases and J 6 bases; nucleotides not matched to a gene: 7. The CDR3 totals 17 residues. The germline V gene has CDR1 SGHTA and CDR2 FQGNSA. DNA for the CDR3: TGTGCCAGCAGCCCCCCGGGACTAGCGGGGGGATCCGGGGAGCTGTTTTTT. It yields the protein CASSPPGLAGGSGELFF.

This clone was detected only once. CDR3 protein: CASSLAYQETQYF. CDR3 DNA: TGTGCCAGCAGCTTGGCCTACCAAGAGACCCAGTACTTC. V and J are TRBV7-6 and TRBJ2-5; D gene uncertain. Germline V lookup: CDR1 SGHVS, CDR2 FNYEAQ. The CDR3 totals 13 residues. Trimming shortened V by 3 bases and J by 0 bases, and 5 bases separated the two germline ends.

This clone was detected only a few times. This sequence joins TRBV7-2 and TRBJ1-5; D call uncertain. The CDR3 extends over 16 amino acids. The ends were cut back, 3 bases at V and 4 bases at J, with 16 bases in the middle. Germline V gene lookup returns CDR1 SGHTA and CDR2 FQGNSA. The CDR3 DNA reads as TGTGCCAGCAGCTTCCTCGGAGATCGCTCAAATCAGCCCCAGCATTTT. Translated: CASSFLGDRSNQPQHF.

The chain employs TRBV18 and TRBJ2-7; tentatively, D is TRBD1 (6 bases). Trimming removed 2 bases at V and 5 bases at J, with 13 bases between. Per germline, CDR1 KGHSH and CDR2 LQKENI. The CDR3 sequence is 14 residues long. CDR3 bases: TGTGCCAGCTCACCAACTAGAGGACAGAACGAGCAGTACTTC. Translated, it gives CASSPTRGQNEQYF.

The rearrangement links TRBV4-1 to TRBJ2-7, with 9 bases matching TRBD2. Germline CDR1 is MGHRA and CDR2 is YSYEKL. There are 16 residues in the CDR3. V shed 4 bases, J shed 2 bases, and the junction held 9 bases outside the gene matches. In DNA, the CDR3 is TGCGCCAGCAGCCTTCTCTGGACTAGCGTACCCTACGAGCAGTACTTC. The encoded protein is CASSLLWTSVPYEQYF.

This clone was seen more than once but under ten times. The J gene is TRBJ2-5, the V gene TRBV7-6; 8 bases align to TRBD1. This CDR3 has 14 residues. Germline loops: CDR1 SGHVS, CDR2 FNYEAQ. Unmatched junction bases numbered 1, after V lost 3 bases and J lost 1 base. The CDR3 DNA follows: TGTGCCAGCAGCTTGGACAGGGCCCAAGAGACCCAGTACTTC. It yields the protein CASSLDRAQETQYF. The whole variable domain, filled in from reference TRBV7-6 and TRBJ2-5, reads GAGVSQSPRYKVTKRGQDVALRCDPISGHVSLYWYRQALGQGPEFLTYFNYEAQQDKSGLPNDRFSAERPEGSISTLTIQRTEQRDSAMYRCASSLDRAQETQYFGPGTRLLVL.